This TCR beta chain was sequenced during a study of T-cell memory formation after mild COVID-19. Via MiXCR, TCRdb re-called the 5' RACE reads, giving one row per CDR3 protein. The table lists 250,000 to 300,000 distinct CDR3 sequences, more than 15% of them singletons. This clonotype turned up a few times. Its antigen is not identified. Study results and caveats: The study found contracting CD4+ clones mainly in CM and EM and contracting CD8+ clones in EMRA.

Sequenced material: PBMCs or a T cell subset sorted from them (not recorded which). This TCR was sampled from a man between 18 and 29 years old who had mild COVID-19 (a few samples of this study predate the infection). Cell type and time point are not known.

Written as DNA, the CDR3 is TGTGCCACCAGCATTCGTCTCTGGAATGAGCAGTTCTTC. Protein: CATSIRLWNEQFF. The chain couples TRBV15 to TRBJ2-1; D not certain. The CDR3 has 13 amino acids. Germline CDR1 is LNHNV and CDR2 is YYDKDF (reference sequence). The ends were cut back, 4 bases at V and 7 bases at J, with 11 bases in the middle.